This T cell receptor (beta chain) emerged from a study of T cell repertoires in aging, cancer and after chemotherapy. This clonotype came up a few times. Its antigen remains unidentified. Findings of the study overall: Age-matched healthy donors had significantly more diverse, less clonal blood TCR repertoires than untreated cancer patients. In cancer patients, declining TCR diversity with age involved lost richness and lost evenness.

Rearranged V-D-J TRB sequences were amplified with a mixed TRB-A/B primer pool. TCRdb called the multiplex PCR reads again in MiXCR, with one record for every CDR3 protein. The top ten hold roughly 62% of the sample, which has 1,800 or so distinct CDR3 sequences, about a fifth seen once. Germline assignment: CDR1 SGHRS and CDR2 YFSETQ. Trimming cost V 4 bases and J 1 base; bases outside gene matches: 6. The CDR3 totals 15 residues. TCR beta rearrangements were amplified from peripheral blood genomic DNA. The sample comprised blood. V and J are TRBV5-1 and TRBJ2-3; 7 nucleotides line up with TRBD2. The receptor's source is a human donor with a solid tumor. The CDR3 nucleotides read TGCGCCAGCAGCGCTTCGGGAGGAGGCACAGATACGCAGTATTTT. It yields the protein CASSASGGGTDTQYF.